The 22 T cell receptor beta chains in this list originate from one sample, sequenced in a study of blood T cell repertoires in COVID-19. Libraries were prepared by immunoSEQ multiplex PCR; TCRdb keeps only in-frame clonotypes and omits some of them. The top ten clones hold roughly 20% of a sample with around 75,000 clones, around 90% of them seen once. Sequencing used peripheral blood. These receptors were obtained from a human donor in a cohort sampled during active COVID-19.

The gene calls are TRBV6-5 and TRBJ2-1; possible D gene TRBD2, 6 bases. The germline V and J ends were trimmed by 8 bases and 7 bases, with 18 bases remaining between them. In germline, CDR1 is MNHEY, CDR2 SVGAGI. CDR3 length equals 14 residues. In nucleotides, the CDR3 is TGTGCCAGCTTACCGGGACTCGAAGTTAATGAGCAGTTCTTC. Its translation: CASLPGLEVNEQFF.

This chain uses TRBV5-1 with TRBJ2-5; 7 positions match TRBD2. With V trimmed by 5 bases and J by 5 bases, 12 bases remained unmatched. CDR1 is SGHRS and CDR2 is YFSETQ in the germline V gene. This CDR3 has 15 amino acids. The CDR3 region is CASRSTSALGETQYF. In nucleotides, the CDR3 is TGCGCCAGCAGATCTACTAGCGCCCTAGGGGAGACCCAGTACTTC.

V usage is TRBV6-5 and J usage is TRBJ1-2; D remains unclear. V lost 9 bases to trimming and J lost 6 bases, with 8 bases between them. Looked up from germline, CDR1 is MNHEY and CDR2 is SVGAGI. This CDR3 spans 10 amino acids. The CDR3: CASGRDGYTF. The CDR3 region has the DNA TGTGCCAGTGGGAGGGATGGCTACACCTTC.

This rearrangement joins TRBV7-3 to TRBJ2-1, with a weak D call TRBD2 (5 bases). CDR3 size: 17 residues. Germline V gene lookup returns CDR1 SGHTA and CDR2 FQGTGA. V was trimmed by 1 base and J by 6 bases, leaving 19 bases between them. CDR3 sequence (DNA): TGTGCCAGCAGCTTAAACCCCCCAGGAGTAGGAGGCAATGAGCAGTTCTTC. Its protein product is CASSLNPPGVGGNEQFF. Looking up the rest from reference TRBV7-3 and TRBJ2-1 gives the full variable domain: GAGVSQTPSNKVTEKGKYVELRCDPISGHTALYWYRQSLGQGPEFLIYFQGTGAADDSGLPNDRFFAVRPEGSVSTLKIQRTERGDSAVYLCASSLNPPGVGGNEQFFGPGTRLTVL.

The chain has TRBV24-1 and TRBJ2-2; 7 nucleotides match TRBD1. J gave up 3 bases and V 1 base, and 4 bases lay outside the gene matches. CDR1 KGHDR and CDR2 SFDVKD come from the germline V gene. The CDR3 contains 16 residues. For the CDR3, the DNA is TGTGCCACCAGTGATTTAAGGCAGGGGGACACCGGGGAGCTGTTTTTT. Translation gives CATSDLRQGDTGELFF.

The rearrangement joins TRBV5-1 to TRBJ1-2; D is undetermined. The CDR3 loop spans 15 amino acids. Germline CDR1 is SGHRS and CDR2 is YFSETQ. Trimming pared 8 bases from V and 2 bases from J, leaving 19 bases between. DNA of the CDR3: TGCGCCAGTGAGCTTGATGGGAGCTTAAACTATGGCTACACCTTC. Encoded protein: CASELDGSLNYGYTF.

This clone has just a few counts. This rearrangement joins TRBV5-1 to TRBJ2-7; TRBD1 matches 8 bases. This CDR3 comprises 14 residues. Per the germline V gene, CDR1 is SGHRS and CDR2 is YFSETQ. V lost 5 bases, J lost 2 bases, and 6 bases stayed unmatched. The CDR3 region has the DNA TGCGCCAGCAGATTTGACAGGGGACCCTACGAGCAGTACTTC. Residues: CASRFDRGPYEQYF.

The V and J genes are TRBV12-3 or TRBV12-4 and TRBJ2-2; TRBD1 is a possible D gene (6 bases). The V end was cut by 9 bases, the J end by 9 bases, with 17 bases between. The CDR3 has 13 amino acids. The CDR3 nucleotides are TGTGCCAGTAATGCCCAAGGGGGACGGGAGCTGTTTTTT. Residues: CASNAQGGRELFF.

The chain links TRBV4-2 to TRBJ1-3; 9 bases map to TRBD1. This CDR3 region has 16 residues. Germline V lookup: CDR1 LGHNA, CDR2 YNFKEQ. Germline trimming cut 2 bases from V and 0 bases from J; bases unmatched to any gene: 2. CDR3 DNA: TGTGCCAGCAGCCAACTGACAGGGGGCTCTGGAAACACCATATATTTT. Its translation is CASSQLTGGSGNTIYF.

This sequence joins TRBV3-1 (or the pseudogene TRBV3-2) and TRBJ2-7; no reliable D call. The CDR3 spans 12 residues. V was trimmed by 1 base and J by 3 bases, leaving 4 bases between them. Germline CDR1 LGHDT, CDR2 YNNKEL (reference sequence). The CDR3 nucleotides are TGTGCCAGCAGCCAAGTCAGCTACGAGCAGTACTTC. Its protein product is CASSQVSYEQYF.

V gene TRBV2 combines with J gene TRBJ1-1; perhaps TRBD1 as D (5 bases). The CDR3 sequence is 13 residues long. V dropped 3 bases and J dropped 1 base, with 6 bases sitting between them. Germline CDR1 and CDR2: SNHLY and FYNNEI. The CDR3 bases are TGTGCCAGCAGTGACAGGGAGAACACTGAAGCTTTCTTT. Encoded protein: CASSDRENTEAFF.

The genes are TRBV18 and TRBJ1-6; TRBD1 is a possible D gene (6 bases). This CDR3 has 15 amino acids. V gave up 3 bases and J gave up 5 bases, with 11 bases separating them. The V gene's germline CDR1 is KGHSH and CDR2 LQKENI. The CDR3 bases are TGTGCCAGCTCACCCGGACAGACAGATAATTCACCCCTCCACTTT. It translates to CASSPGQTDNSPLHF.

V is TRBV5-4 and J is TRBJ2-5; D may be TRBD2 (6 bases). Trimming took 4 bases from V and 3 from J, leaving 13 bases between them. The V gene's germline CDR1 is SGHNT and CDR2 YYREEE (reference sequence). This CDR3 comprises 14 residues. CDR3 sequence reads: CASSDGGRKETQYF. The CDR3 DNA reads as TGTGCCAGCAGCGATGGTGGGAGGAAAGAGACCCAGTACTTC.

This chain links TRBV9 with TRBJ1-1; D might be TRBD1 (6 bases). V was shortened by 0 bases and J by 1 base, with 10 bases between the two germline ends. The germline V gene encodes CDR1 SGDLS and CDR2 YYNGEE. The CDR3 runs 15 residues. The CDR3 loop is CASSVGRGQNTEAFF. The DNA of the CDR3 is TGTGCCAGCAGCGTAGGCAGGGGCCAGAACACTGAAGCTTTCTTT.

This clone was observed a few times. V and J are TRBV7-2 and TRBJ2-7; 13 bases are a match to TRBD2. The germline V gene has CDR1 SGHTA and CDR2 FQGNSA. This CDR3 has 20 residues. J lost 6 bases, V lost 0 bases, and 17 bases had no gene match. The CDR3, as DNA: TGTGCCAGCAGCTTAGCGCGCGTGACTAGCGGGAGGCCGTATCAGGGCGAGCAGTACTTC. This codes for CASSLARVTSGRPYQGEQYF.

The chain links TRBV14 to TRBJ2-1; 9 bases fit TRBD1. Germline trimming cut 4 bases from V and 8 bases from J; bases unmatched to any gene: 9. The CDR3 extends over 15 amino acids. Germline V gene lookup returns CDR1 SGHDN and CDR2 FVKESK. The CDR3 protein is CASSRAGTGSDEQFF. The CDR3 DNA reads TGTGCCAGCAGCCGTGCCGGGACAGGGAGCGATGAGCAGTTCTTC.

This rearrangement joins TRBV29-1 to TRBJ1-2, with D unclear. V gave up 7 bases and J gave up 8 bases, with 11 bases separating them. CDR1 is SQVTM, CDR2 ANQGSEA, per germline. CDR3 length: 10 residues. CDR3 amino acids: CSAAREGYTF. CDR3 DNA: TGCAGCGCCGCCCGGGAAGGCTACACCTTC.

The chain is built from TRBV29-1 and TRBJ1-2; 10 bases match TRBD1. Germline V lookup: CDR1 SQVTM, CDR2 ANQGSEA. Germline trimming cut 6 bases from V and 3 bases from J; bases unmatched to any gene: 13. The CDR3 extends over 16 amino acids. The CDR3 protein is CSVATSRGQGYYGYTF. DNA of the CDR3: TGCAGCGTCGCCACTTCTAGGGGACAGGGGTACTATGGCTACACCTTC.

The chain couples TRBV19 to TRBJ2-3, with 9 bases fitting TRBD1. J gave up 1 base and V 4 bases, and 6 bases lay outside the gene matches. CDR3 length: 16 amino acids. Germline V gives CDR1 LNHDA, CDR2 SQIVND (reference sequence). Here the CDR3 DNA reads TGTGCCAGTAGTACCCGGGGACAGGGCGGCACAGATACGCAGTATTTT. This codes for CASSTRGQGGTDTQYF.

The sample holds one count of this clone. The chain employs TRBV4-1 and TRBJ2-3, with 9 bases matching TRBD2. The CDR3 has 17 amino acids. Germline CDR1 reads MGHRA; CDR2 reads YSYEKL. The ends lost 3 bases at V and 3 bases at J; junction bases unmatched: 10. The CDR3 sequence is CASSHGSSGAGTDTQYF. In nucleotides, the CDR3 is TGCGCCAGCAGCCATGGCTCTAGCGGGGCTGGGACAGATACGCAGTATTTT.

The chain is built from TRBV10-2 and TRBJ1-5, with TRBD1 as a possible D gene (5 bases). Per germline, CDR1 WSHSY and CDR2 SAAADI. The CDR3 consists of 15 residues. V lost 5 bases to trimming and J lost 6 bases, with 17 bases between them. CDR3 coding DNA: TGCGCCAGCAGTCTAGGGTGGGGGAGGGTTCAGCCCCAGCATTTT. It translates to CASSLGWGRVQPQHF.

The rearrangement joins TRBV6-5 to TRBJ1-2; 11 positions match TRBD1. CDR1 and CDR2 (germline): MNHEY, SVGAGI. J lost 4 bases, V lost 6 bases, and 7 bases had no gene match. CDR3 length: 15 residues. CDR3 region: CASRDPGQGVYGYTF. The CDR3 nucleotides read TGTGCCAGCAGGGATCCGGGACAGGGGGTCTATGGCTACACCTTC.